Sequencing of this TCR beta chain was carried out in a study of T cells after yellow fever vaccination. Template switching with 5'RACE generated the TCR cDNA and added a universal primer site and UMIs. From the 5' RACE reads, TCRdb called clonotypes with MiXCR, one entry per CDR3 protein. The sample includes 28,000 or so distinct CDR3 sequences, 4.4% of them seen just once. CDR1 is DFQATT, CDR2 SNEGSKA, per germline (reference sequence). The CDR3 extends over 16 amino acids. Whole-study results and caveats: Clonotypes shared by both compartments, CD4 and CD8, made up a small share. The bulk population could contribute abundant contaminating clonotypes to FACS-sorted repertoires.

A few counts support this clonotype. What it recognizes is unknown. A much more abundant neighbour one base away suggests this may be a read error. This receptor was taken from a man aged 25 to 40 who received the YFV17D yellow fever vaccine. The sequencing used CD8+ T cells sorted from PBMCs, collected 5 days after the yellow fever booster vaccination. This sequence joins TRBV20-1 and TRBJ2-2; a weak D match, TRBD2 (6 bases). The CDR3 reads CCARATRRGNTGELFF. CDR3 in DNA: TGCTGTGCTAGGGCTACGAGGAGGGGGAACACCGGGGAGCTGTTTTTT.